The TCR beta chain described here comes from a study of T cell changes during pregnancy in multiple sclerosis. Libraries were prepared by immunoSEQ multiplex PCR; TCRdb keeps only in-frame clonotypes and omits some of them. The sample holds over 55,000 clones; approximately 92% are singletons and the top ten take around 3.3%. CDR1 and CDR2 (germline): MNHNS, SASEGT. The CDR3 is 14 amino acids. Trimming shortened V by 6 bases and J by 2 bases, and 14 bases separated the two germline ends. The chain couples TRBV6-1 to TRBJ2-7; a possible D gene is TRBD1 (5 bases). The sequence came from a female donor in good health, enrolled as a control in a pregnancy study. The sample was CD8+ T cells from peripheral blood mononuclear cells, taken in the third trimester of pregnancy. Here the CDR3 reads CASSLLTETYEQYF. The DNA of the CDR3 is TGTGCCAGCAGCCTACTGACAGAGACCTACGAGCAGTACTTC.